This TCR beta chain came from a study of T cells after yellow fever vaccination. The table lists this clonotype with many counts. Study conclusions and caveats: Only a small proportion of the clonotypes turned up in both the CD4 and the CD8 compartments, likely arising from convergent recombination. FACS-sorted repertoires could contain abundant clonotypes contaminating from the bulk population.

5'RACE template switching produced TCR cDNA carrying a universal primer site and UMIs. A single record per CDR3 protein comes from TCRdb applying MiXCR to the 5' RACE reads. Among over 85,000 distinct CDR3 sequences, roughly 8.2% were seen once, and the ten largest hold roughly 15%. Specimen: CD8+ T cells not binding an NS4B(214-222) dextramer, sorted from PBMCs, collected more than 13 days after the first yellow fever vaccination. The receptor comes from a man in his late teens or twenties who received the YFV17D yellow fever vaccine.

The CDR3 DNA reads TGTGCCACCTCGTCAGGGACCTTCTACGAGCAGTACTTC. Translation gives CATSSGTFYEQYF. The chain uses TRBV15 and TRBJ2-7; D may correspond to TRBD1 or TRBD2 (5 bases each). V lost 8 bases to trimming and J lost 3 bases, with 14 bases between them. This CDR3 is 13 amino acids long. The germline CDR1 and CDR2 sequences are LNHNV and YYDKDF (reference sequence). Filled out from reference TRBV15 and TRBJ2-7, the complete variable domain reads DAMVIQNPRYQVTQFGKPVTLSCSQTLNHNVMYWYQQKSSQAPKLLFHYYDKDFNNEADTPDNFQSRRPNTSFCFLDIRSPGLGDTAMYLCATSSGTFYEQYFGPGTRLTVT.